The rows below give T cell receptor beta chains drawn from one sample of a study of persistence of HIV-infected CD4 T cells. These receptors have no known antigen. Some clones are missing from TCRdb's copy, which holds only in-frame ones; the method was immunoSEQ multiplex PCR. This sample has 15,000 to 20,000 clones; almost 65% occur once, and the top ten carry 7% to 10%. Sequenced material: CD4+ T cells sorted from PBMCs after roughly 17-hour stimulation, taken from a patient who received antiretroviral therapy. The receptors here all came from an adult woman with HIV who was CMV-seropositive. The CDR3 runs from the conserved cysteine through the conserved F or W. The D gene is left open where the match is weak. Clone sizes are given selectively: once, few, many, or a class where the clone is expanded.

v_gene: TRBV6-5; j_gene: TRBJ2-1; d_gene: .; abundance: .; CDR3aa: CASSPQGEQFF; CDR3nt: TGTGCCAGCAGTCCACAGGGTGAGCAGTTCTTC
v_gene: TRBV27; j_gene: TRBJ1-6; d_gene: .; abundance: few; CDR3aa: CASSFRGTNSPLHF; CDR3nt: TGTGCCAGCAGTTTCAGGGGCACTAATTCACCCCTCCACTTT
v_gene: TRBV27; j_gene: TRBJ1-2; d_gene: .; abundance: .; CDR3aa: CASSFDPNYGYTF; CDR3nt: TGTGCCAGCAGTTTTGACCCGAACTATGGCTACACCTTC
v_gene: TRBV19; j_gene: TRBJ1-5; d_gene: TRBD1; abundance: .; CDR3aa: CASSRDRAKNQPQHF; CDR3nt: TGTGCCAGTAGTAGGGACAGGGCGAAGAATCAGCCCCAGCATTTT
v_gene: TRBV5-8; j_gene: TRBJ1-1; d_gene: .; abundance: .; CDR3aa: CASSRGGNTEAFF; CDR3nt: TGTGCCAGCAGCCGGGGGGGGAACACTGAAGCTTTCTTT
v_gene: TRBV2; j_gene: TRBJ2-3; d_gene: TRBD1; abundance: few; CDR3aa: CASSETRQGGDTQYF; CDR3nt: TGTGCCAGCAGTGAAACACGACAGGGTGGGGATACGCAGTATTTT
v_gene: TRBV27; j_gene: TRBJ2-5; d_gene: TRBD1; abundance: .; CDR3aa: CASSFGTGRGETQYF; CDR3nt: TGTGCCAGCAGTTTTGGGACAGGGAGGGGAGAGACCCAGTACTTC
v_gene: TRBV7-2; j_gene: TRBJ1-4; d_gene: .; abundance: few; CDR3aa: CASSFGATNEKLFF; CDR3nt: TGTGCCAGCAGCTTTGGGGCTACTAATGAAAAACTGTTTTTT
v_gene: TRBV10-1; j_gene: TRBJ2-7; d_gene: .; abundance: few; CDR3aa: CASSDTRGFPVEQYF; CDR3nt: TGCGCCAGCAGTGATACGAGGGGCTTCCCCGTCGAGCAGTACTTC
v_gene: TRBV5-1; j_gene: TRBJ1-1; d_gene: .; abundance: .; CDR3aa: CASSLVSKGTEAFF; CDR3nt: TGCGCCAGCAGCTTGGTTAGCAAGGGCACTGAAGCTTTCTTT
v_gene: TRBV7-2; j_gene: TRBJ2-5; d_gene: .; abundance: .; CDR3aa: CASSLGLGETQYF; CDR3nt: TGTGCCAGCAGCTTAGGATTGGGAGAGACCCAGTACTTC
v_gene: TRBV7-3; j_gene: TRBJ1-3; d_gene: .; abundance: .; CDR3aa: CASSLNGARGNTIYF; CDR3nt: TGTGCCAGCAGCTTAAATGGGGCTCGAGGAAACACCATATATTTT
v_gene: TRBV7-9; j_gene: TRBJ1-4; d_gene: .; abundance: few; CDR3aa: CASSLGAAPTNEKLFF; CDR3nt: TGTGCCAGCAGCTTAGGGGCGGCTCCAACTAATGAAAAACTGTTTTTT
v_gene: TRBV19; j_gene: TRBJ2-3; d_gene: TRBD1; abundance: .; CDR3aa: CASSTRDRISTDTQYF; CDR3nt: TGTGCCAGTAGTACCCGGGACAGAATTTCCACAGATACGCAGTATTTT
v_gene: TRBV7-2; j_gene: TRBJ1-2; d_gene: TRBD1; abundance: few; CDR3aa: CASSFPQGGQGSYGYTF; CDR3nt: TGTGCCAGCAGCTTTCCCCAAGGGGGACAGGGATCGTATGGCTACACCTTC
v_gene: TRBV18; j_gene: TRBJ2-1; d_gene: .; abundance: .; CDR3aa: CASSPSGQYNEQFF; CDR3nt: TGTGCCAGCTCACCGTCTGGACAGTACAATGAGCAGTTCTTC
v_gene: TRBV7-9; j_gene: TRBJ1-3; d_gene: .; abundance: few; CDR3aa: CASINPASGNTIYF; CDR3nt: TGTGCCAGCATCAACCCAGCCTCTGGAAACACCATATATTTT
v_gene: TRBV5-4; j_gene: TRBJ1-1; d_gene: TRBD1; abundance: .; CDR3aa: CASSLAGNRGANTEAFF; CDR3nt: TGTGCCAGCAGCTTGGCCGGGAACAGGGGGGCGAACACTGAAGCTTTCTTT
v_gene: TRBV7-9; j_gene: TRBJ1-1; d_gene: TRBD1; abundance: few; CDR3aa: CASSPVDRTEAFF; CDR3nt: TGTGCCAGCAGCCCCGTGGACAGGACTGAAGCTTTCTTT
v_gene: TRBV7-9; j_gene: TRBJ1-1; d_gene: TRBD1; abundance: .; CDR3aa: CASSLGGTGDTEAFF; CDR3nt: TGTGCCAGCAGCTTAGGGGGGACAGGGGACACTGAAGCTTTCTTT
v_gene: TRBV9; j_gene: TRBJ2-1; d_gene: TRBD2; abundance: .; CDR3aa: CASSVERKASGGPYNEQFF; CDR3nt: TGTGCCAGCAGCGTAGAAAGGAAGGCTAGCGGGGGGCCATACAATGAGCAGTTCTTC
v_gene: TRBV15; j_gene: TRBJ1-1; d_gene: .; abundance: .; CDR3aa: CATSREGTYTEAFF; CDR3nt: TGTGCCACCAGCAGAGAAGGGACATACACTGAAGCTTTCTTT
v_gene: TRBV9; j_gene: TRBJ1-1; d_gene: .; abundance: few; CDR3aa: CASSAGGKTEAFF; CDR3nt: TGTGCCAGCAGCGCGGGGGGAAAAACTGAAGCTTTCTTT
v_gene: TRBV5-1; j_gene: TRBJ2-3; d_gene: .; abundance: .; CDR3aa: CASSLAGGQDTQYF; CDR3nt: TGCGCCAGCAGCTTGGCCGGGGGGCAAGATACGCAGTATTTT
v_gene: TRBV9; j_gene: TRBJ2-1; d_gene: .; abundance: .; CDR3aa: CASSVMPSSYNEQFF; CDR3nt: TGTGCCAGCAGCGTAATGCCGAGCTCCTACAATGAGCAGTTCTTC
v_gene: TRBV15; j_gene: TRBJ1-2; d_gene: .; abundance: .; CDR3aa: CATSRDVTGYGYTF; CDR3nt: TGTGCCACCAGCAGAGATGTGACGGGCTATGGCTACACCTTC
v_gene: TRBV12-3/TRBV12-4; j_gene: TRBJ1-1; d_gene: TRBD1; abundance: .; CDR3aa: CASSYRGGTEAFF; CDR3nt: TGTGCCAGCAGTTACAGGGGAGGGACTGAAGCTTTCTTT
v_gene: TRBV5-1; j_gene: TRBJ1-6; d_gene: .; abundance: .; CDR3aa: CASSLAGGGGSPLHF; CDR3nt: TGCGCCAGCAGCTTGGCCGGCGGGGGAGGATCACCCCTCCACTTT
v_gene: TRBV2; j_gene: TRBJ2-1; d_gene: .; abundance: .; CDR3aa: CASRELNPINEQFF; CDR3nt: TGTGCCAGCAGGGAACTTAACCCCATCAATGAGCAGTTCTTC
v_gene: TRBV27; j_gene: TRBJ1-2; d_gene: .; abundance: .; CDR3aa: CASSFFGVNGNYGYTF; CDR3nt: TGTGCCAGCAGTTTCTTCGGGGTCAATGGGAACTATGGCTACACCTTC
v_gene: TRBV13; j_gene: TRBJ2-3; d_gene: .; abundance: .; CDR3aa: CASSLPGLTDTQYF; CDR3nt: TGTGCCAGCAGCTTACCAGGCCTCACAGATACGCAGTATTTT
v_gene: TRBV6-5; j_gene: TRBJ1-2; d_gene: .; abundance: .; CDR3aa: CASSPLGPVGYTF; CDR3nt: TGTGCCAGCAGTCCCTTGGGACCCGTGGGCTACACCTTC
v_gene: TRBV27; j_gene: TRBJ1-2; d_gene: TRBD1; abundance: few; CDR3aa: CASRRTGDNYGYTF; CDR3nt: TGTGCCAGCAGGCGGACAGGGGACAACTATGGCTACACCTTC
v_gene: TRBV11-3; j_gene: TRBJ2-1; d_gene: .; abundance: .; CDR3aa: CASSKSWGSSYNEQFF; CDR3nt: TGTGCCAGCAGCAAATCGTGGGGCAGCTCCTACAATGAGCAGTTCTTC
v_gene: TRBV7-8; j_gene: TRBJ2-5; d_gene: TRBD1; abundance: .; CDR3aa: CASSARQGARAETQYF; CDR3nt: TGTGCCAGCAGCGCCCGACAGGGGGCGAGGGCAGAGACCCAGTACTTC
v_gene: TRBV30; j_gene: TRBJ1-4; d_gene: TRBD1; abundance: .; CDR3aa: CAWSHPGQGNEKLFF; CDR3nt: TGTGCCTGGAGTCACCCGGGACAGGGGAACGAAAAACTGTTTTTT
v_gene: TRBV6-5; j_gene: TRBJ1-1; d_gene: .; abundance: .; CDR3aa: CASSRFNTEAFF; CDR3nt: TGTGCCAGCAGCCGTTTTAACACTGAAGCTTTCTTT
v_gene: TRBV19; j_gene: TRBJ2-7; d_gene: .; abundance: .; CDR3aa: CASRNTGISTYEQYF; CDR3nt: TGTGCCAGTAGGAATACAGGGATTTCCACCTACGAGCAGTACTTC
v_gene: TRBV10-3; j_gene: TRBJ2-3; d_gene: TRBD2; abundance: few; CDR3aa: CAISATSGGADTQYF; CDR3nt: TGTGCCATCAGTGCAACTAGCGGGGGGGCAGATACGCAGTATTTT
v_gene: TRBV10-1; j_gene: TRBJ2-7; d_gene: .; abundance: .; CDR3aa: CASSESAGANSYEQYF; CDR3nt: TGCGCCAGCAGTGAGTCGGCAGGGGCCAACTCCTACGAGCAGTACTTC
v_gene: TRBV9; j_gene: TRBJ1-3; d_gene: TRBD1; abundance: .; CDR3aa: CASSVSGTGFLPNSGNTIYF; CDR3nt: TGTGCCAGCAGCGTATCTGGGACAGGCTTTCTTCCAAACTCTGGAAACACCATATATTTT
v_gene: TRBV10-3; j_gene: TRBJ2-3; d_gene: .; abundance: few; CDR3aa: CAISESRTEADTQYF; CDR3nt: TGTGCCATCAGTGAGTCCCGGACCGAGGCTGATACGCAGTATTTT
v_gene: TRBV5-6; j_gene: TRBJ1-1; d_gene: .; abundance: few; CDR3aa: CASSHGRVNTEAFF; CDR3nt: TGTGCCAGCAGCCACGGACGGGTAAACACTGAAGCTTTCTTT
v_gene: TRBV9; j_gene: TRBJ1-2; d_gene: TRBD1; abundance: .; CDR3aa: CASSVALGRTGDGYTF; CDR3nt: TGTGCCAGCAGCGTAGCTTTGGGGAGGACAGGGGACGGCTACACCTTC
v_gene: TRBV2; j_gene: TRBJ1-1; d_gene: .; abundance: few; CDR3aa: CASSGNEVREAFF; CDR3nt: TGTGCCAGCAGTGGGAATGAAGTCAGGGAAGCTTTCTTT
v_gene: TRBV5-4; j_gene: TRBJ2-5; d_gene: .; abundance: .; CDR3aa: CASSLQGVGETQYF; CDR3nt: TGTGCCAGCAGCCTACAGGGTGTAGGGGAGACCCAGTACTTC
v_gene: TRBV12-3/TRBV12-4; j_gene: TRBJ1-1; d_gene: .; abundance: .; CDR3aa: CASSRLANTEAFF; CDR3nt: TGTGCCAGCAGCCGACTAGCGAACACTGAAGCTTTCTTT